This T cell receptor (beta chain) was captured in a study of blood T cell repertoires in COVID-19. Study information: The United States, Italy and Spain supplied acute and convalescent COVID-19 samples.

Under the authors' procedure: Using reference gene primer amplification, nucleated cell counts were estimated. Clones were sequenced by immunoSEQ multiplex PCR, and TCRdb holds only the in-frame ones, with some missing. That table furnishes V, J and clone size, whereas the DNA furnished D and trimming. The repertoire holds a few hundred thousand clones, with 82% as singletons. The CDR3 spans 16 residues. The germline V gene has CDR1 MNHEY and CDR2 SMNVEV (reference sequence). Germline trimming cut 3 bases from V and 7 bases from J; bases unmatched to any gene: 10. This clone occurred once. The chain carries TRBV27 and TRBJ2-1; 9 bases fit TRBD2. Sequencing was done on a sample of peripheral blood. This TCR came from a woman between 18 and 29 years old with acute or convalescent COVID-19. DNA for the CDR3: TGTGCCAGCAGTTTGGTGGCGGGAGGGTTAGGTAATGAGCAGTTCTTC. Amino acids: CASSLVAGGLGNEQFF.